This T cell receptor beta chain was observed in a study of cytomegalovirus exposure and HLA in healthy donors. Findings and limits, study-wide: Three CMV-associated chains were confirmed in vitro to be specific for CMV antigens. 150 to 200 TCR beta chains were listed as cytomegalovirus-associated. That first-cohort TCR clusters tended to co-occur in the 130 or so validation repertoires was found in a later analysis. Many donors shared some public TCRs, even though most TCR sequences were rare.

TCRdb's copy holds only in-frame clones and misses some; the assay was immunoSEQ multiplex PCR. The table has 110,000 to 150,000 clones, roughly 89% seen once. The CDR3 length is 17 residues. Germline trimming cut 0 bases from V and 2 bases from J; bases unmatched to any gene: 6. Germline V gene lookup returns CDR1 SGHVS and CDR2 FNYEAQ. Turning to this clone: What it binds is unknown.

The chain has TRBV7-6 and TRBJ2-2; 7 bases fit TRBD1. The sample consisted of PBMCs. The clonotype originates from a woman aged 18-29 years in good health and CMV-seropositive. The CDR3 here is CASSLAAGTVNTGELFF. The DNA for the CDR3 is TGTGCCAGCAGCTTAGCCGCAGGGACAGTAAACACCGGGGAGCTGTTTTTT.